The 10 T cell receptor beta chains presented below share a single source sample, sequenced in a study of CD8 T cells in Susac syndrome. A quantity of about 0.5 to 1 ug RNA underwent reverse transcription using random hexamers. TCRdb recomputed calls from the immunoSEQ multiplex PCR reads with MiXCR, one row per CDR3 protein. Of about 110,000 distinct CDR3 sequences in the sample, about 95% are singletons; the top ten hold roughly 0.099%. Sequenced sample: CD4+ T cells from PBMCs. Source of these receptors: a human donor in good health.

This chain joins TRBV3-1 and TRBJ1-2; 7 bases align to TRBD1. The CDR3 has 14 residues. V dropped 1 base and J dropped 10; count of bases not matched to a gene: 9. Germline V CDR1 and CDR2: LGHDT, YNNKEL (reference sequence). The chain's CDR3 is CASSQGRPRGIYTF. Written as DNA, the CDR3 is TGTGCCAGCAGCCAAGGCCGTCCCAGGGGGATCTACACCTTC.

This clonotype was observed once. The J gene is TRBJ2-3, the V gene TRBV6-5; D is uncertain. Germline lookup yields CDR1 MNHEY and CDR2 SVGAGI. CDR3 length: 12 residues. V dropped 6 bases and J dropped 2 bases, with 6 bases sitting between them. CDR3 amino acids: CASRESTDTQYF. CDR3 bases: TGTGCCAGCAGGGAATCCACAGATACGCAGTATTTT.

The chain uses TRBV5-1 and TRBJ2-7; no reliable D call. Germline-derived CDR1 and CDR2 are SGHRS and YFSETQ. The CDR3 extends over 16 amino acids. The V end lost 0 bases, the J end lost 2 bases, and 15 bases lay between the germline ends. CDR3 region: CASSLDPSGLTYEQYF. The CDR3 DNA is TGCGCCAGCAGCTTGGATCCTAGTGGGCTAACCTACGAGCAGTACTTC.

This chain uses TRBV4-3 with TRBJ1-2; unclear D gene. This CDR3 contains 16 residues. The V end lost 3 bases, the J end lost 0 bases, and 14 bases lay between the germline ends. Germline V gene lookup returns CDR1 LGHNA and CDR2 YSLEER. The CDR3, as DNA: TGCGCCAGCAGCCAGCTATCAGGATATCCTAACTATGGCTACACCTTC. Translation: CASSQLSGYPNYGYTF.

The V gene is TRBV25-1, the J gene TRBJ2-5; D tentatively reads TRBD1 or TRBD2 (5 bases each). The CDR3 extends over 15 amino acids. Trimming pared 5 bases from V and 2 bases from J, leaving 15 bases between. Germline CDR1 MGHDK, CDR2 SYGVNS. The CDR3 DNA reads TGTGCCAGCAGTCCCGGGACCCTCCTGCAAGAGACCCAGTACTTC. Residues: CASSPGTLLQETQYF.

The chain is built from TRBV13 and TRBJ2-5; weak D call: TRBD1 (5 bases). This CDR3 has 14 residues. Germline V CDR1 and CDR2: PRHDT, FYEKMQ (reference sequence). V was cut by 4 bases and J by 5 bases, with 14 bases left in between. CDR3 nucleotide sequence: TGTGCCAGCAGCTCCTACTCAGGGTTGGAGACCCAGTACTTC. Protein sequence: CASSSYSGLETQYF.

The V gene is TRBV13, the J gene TRBJ2-7, with unresolved D. Germline CDR1 reads PRHDT; CDR2 reads FYEKMQ (reference sequence). The CDR3 length is 13 residues. With 0 bases removed from V and 6 bases from J, the gap between germline ends came to 9 bases. Here the CDR3 reads CASSLGPDSEQYF. As DNA, the CDR3 is TGTGCCAGCAGCTTAGGCCCCGATTCCGAGCAGTACTTC.

The chain joins TRBV5-6 to TRBJ1-1; perhaps TRBD1 as D (6 bases). The ends were cut back, 4 bases at V and 4 bases at J, with 14 bases in the middle. The CDR3 is 14 amino acids. Germline CDR1 reads SGHDT; CDR2 reads YYEEEE. The CDR3 region is CASSLRGGFTEAFF. The CDR3 DNA reads as TGTGCCAGCAGCCTAAGGGGGGGTTTCACTGAAGCTTTCTTT.

The count of this clonotype is one. This chain uses TRBV5-4 with TRBJ1-3; unclear D gene. The CDR3 spans 15 residues. Trimming stripped 4 bases from V and 0 bases from J, with 11 bases between. The V gene's germline CDR1 is SGHNT and CDR2 YYREEE (reference sequence). CDR3 sequence: CASSPSAFSGNTIYF. Here the CDR3 DNA reads TGTGCCAGCAGCCCGTCCGCCTTCTCTGGAAACACCATATATTTT.

This chain joins TRBV29-1 and TRBJ2-5; the match to TRBD2 covers 15 bases. Germline CDR1 is SQVTM and CDR2 is ANQGSEA. The CDR3 loop spans 17 amino acids. The V gene end was trimmed by 7 bases and the J gene end by 7 bases; junction bases not matched to a gene: 16. The chain's CDR3 is CSASTGTSGGSIGTQYF. In nucleotides, the CDR3 is TGCAGCGCCTCGACCGGGACTAGCGGGGGGTCGATCGGGACCCAGTACTTC.